The subject of this entry is one T cell receptor (beta chain). Antigen specificity is unknown. Each CDR3 protein gets one entry in TCRdb, which reprocessed the 5' RACE reads and gives no DNA. Here the sample table reports about 330,000 distinct CDR3 sequences. The entry originates in a study of monozygotic twins with inflammatory bowel disease. General study points: Concordance status among twins (concordant versus discordant) showed no link to repertoire similarity, possibly from limited power.

It was from whole blood, with no T cell sorting, that total RNA was isolated. The sequencing input was blood. The TCR originated in a human donor with ulcerative colitis or Crohn's disease, or a healthy co-twin of an affected twin (not recorded which).

The CDR3 reads CASSLGLSSGNTIYF. The chain has TRBV28 and TRBJ1-3; TCRdb's D call of TRBD1 is untestable without DNA. The CDR3 extends over 15 amino acids. Germline V CDR1 and CDR2: MDHEN, SYDVKM.